This TCR beta chain is drawn from a study of shared clonotypes between healthy human individuals. General observations from the study: With a few donors compared, approximately 5.5% of naive CD4 clonotypes were shared.

As for this clone: Its antigen is unknown.

TCRdb's table, derived via immunoSEQ multiplex PCR, lists solely in-frame clones and lacks some. The table shows about 340,000 clones, with less than 75% occurring only once. Sequenced material: memory CD4+ T cells sorted from blood. Subset specified: CD45RA-negative fraction. The sequence derives from a man between 25 and 39 years old in good health.

The CDR3 DNA reads TGTGCCAGCAGCCCTTCTGGGACAGGGAGGACCGGGGAGCTGTTTTTT. Its protein is CASSPSGTGRTGELFF. The chain joins TRBV28 to TRBJ2-2; TRBD1 matches 9 bases. Germline V CDR1 and CDR2: MDHEN, SYDVKM. The CDR3 totals 16 residues. Trimming removed 6 bases from V and 5 bases from J; junction bases left unmatched: 10.